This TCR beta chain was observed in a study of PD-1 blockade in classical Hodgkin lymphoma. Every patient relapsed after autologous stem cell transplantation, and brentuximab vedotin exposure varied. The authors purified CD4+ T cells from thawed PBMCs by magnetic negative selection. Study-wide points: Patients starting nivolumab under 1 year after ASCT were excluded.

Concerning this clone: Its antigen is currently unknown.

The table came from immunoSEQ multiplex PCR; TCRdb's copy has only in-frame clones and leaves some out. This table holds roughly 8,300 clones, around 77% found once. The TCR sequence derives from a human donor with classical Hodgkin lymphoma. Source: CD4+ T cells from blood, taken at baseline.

In DNA form, the CDR3 reads TGTGCCAGCAGCCAAGATCCCGGTTCAACTAATGAAAAACTGTTTTTT. Protein sequence: CASSQDPGSTNEKLFF. The rearrangement uses TRBV4-2 and TRBJ1-4; D unresolved. Germline V gene sequence: CDR1 LGHNA, CDR2 YNFKEQ. The CDR3 extends over 16 amino acids. The germline V and J ends were trimmed by 0 bases and 0 bases, with 8 bases remaining between them.